This T cell receptor (beta chain) appears in the sequencing data of a study of cytomegalovirus exposure and HLA in healthy donors. Study details: HLA-typed donors were the source of approximately 80 million unique TCRs, which an early data release held. Study outcomes and limitations: Fewer N-insertions than the roughly 670-donor mean were reportedly shown by an Asian-associated ancestry cluster in a later analysis. Likely technical artifact: a cluster of highly shared sequence variants. As confirmed in vitro, a few CMV-associated chains were specific for CMV antigens.

CDR3 length: 15 residues. The germline CDR1 and CDR2 sequences are MNHEY and SVGAGI. Trimming pared 6 bases from V and 2 bases from J, leaving 17 bases between. This clone showed up just once. Its specificity is not known. The PCR was carried out with 60 Vbeta primers and 13 Jbeta primers. The method was immunoSEQ multiplex PCR; TCRdb's version includes in-frame clones alone and lacks a portion of them. The table includes 100,000 or so clones, 75% to 85% detected once. The chain carries TRBV6-5 and TRBJ2-7, with D uncertain. Sequenced: PBMCs. This TCR derives from a man between 18 and 29 years old in good health and CMV-seronegative. The CDR3 DNA follows: TGTGCCAGCAGACCCACTGACACCTATCCCTACGAGCAGTACTTC. This sequence encodes CASRPTDTYPYEQYF.